This TCR beta chain was observed in a study of shared clonotypes between healthy human individuals. This clone was seen a single time. This same CDR3 is encoded by further DNA sequences in the sample. Those who donated were healthy HIV-negative adults, with no recent acute infections or vaccinations reported. Libraries were prepared by immunoSEQ multiplex PCR; TCRdb keeps only in-frame clonotypes and omits some of them. Among roughly 2.6 million clones, about 92% were seen once, and the ten largest hold roughly 0.15%. The sample taken for sequencing was naive CD4+ T cells sorted from blood. Subset indicated: CD45RA+ positively selected. The TCR originated in a man aged 18 to 35 in good health.

In nucleotides, the CDR3 is TGTGCCAGCAGCTTAGTGGGGGGAAATAGCAATCAGCCCCAGCATTTT. It yields the protein CASSLVGGNSNQPQHF. The chain combines TRBV7-2 with TRBJ1-5; D might be TRBD1 (5 bases). The CDR3 runs to 16 residues. Germline CDR1 and CDR2: SGHTA and FQGNSA. V lost 1 base and J lost 0, with 10 bases in between.